Below, 9 T cell receptor beta chains from the same sample are listed, as sequenced in a study of blood T cells in healthy people across ages. Alongside a J-beta primer mix, a sample-barcoded 5' primer served in a second PCR lasting roughly 7 to 12 cycles. Each CDR3 protein is one row after TCRdb ran MiXCR on the 5' RACE reads. The data show 760,000 or so distinct CDR3 sequences, around 25% seen once. The same data also went into a second study, on T cells of mothers and their children.

Material: blood. The receptors originated from a boy between 5 and 17 years old in good health.

The rearrangement links TRBV6-6 to TRBJ2-5; TRBD2 is a possible D gene (6 bases). V was pared by 5 bases and J by 4 bases, with 14 bases between. This CDR3 region has 14 residues. Germline CDR1 MNHNY, CDR2 SVGAGI (reference sequence). The DNA of the CDR3 is TGTGCCAGCAGTACCCAGGGACTCTCAGAGACCCAGTACTTC. Residues: CASSTQGLSETQYF.

The sample holds a few counts of this clonotype. The V and J genes are TRBV6-1 and TRBJ2-6; D may correspond to TRBD1 or TRBD2 (5 bases each). The CDR3 extends over 18 amino acids. V lost 7 bases to trimming and J lost 4 bases, with 23 bases between them. The germline CDR1 and CDR2 sequences are MNHNS and SASEGT. In nucleotides, the CDR3 is TGTGCCAGCACCACTCCCGGGGCAGCGGATAGCGGGGCCAACGTCCTGACTTTC. Translation gives CASTTPGAADSGANVLTF.

The V gene is TRBV20-1, the J gene TRBJ2-7; 15 bases agree with TRBD2. Germline V lookup: CDR1 DFQATT, CDR2 SNEGSKA (reference sequence). Unmatched junction bases numbered 1, after V lost 6 bases and J lost 4 bases. CDR3 size: 13 residues. CDR3 region: CSAGLAGGYEQYF. CDR3 nucleotide sequence: TGCAGTGCAGGACTAGCGGGAGGGTACGAGCAGTACTTC.

The V call is TRBV3-1, the J call TRBJ2-5, with TRBD2 matching over 12 bases. The tail of the sequence fits TRBJ2-1 better, so the J call may be wrong. Germline CDR1 reads LGHDT; CDR2 reads YNNKEL (reference sequence). This CDR3 is 16 amino acids long. CDR3 nucleotide sequence: TGTGCCAGCAGCCCGAATGGGCTAGCGGGGGGGTATGAGCAGTTCTTC. Its protein is CASSPNGLAGGYEQFF.

The CDR3 reads CASSTNRVQFF. In nucleotides, the CDR3 is TGTGCCAGTAGTACGAACAGGGTGCAGTTCTTC. The V call is TRBV19, the J call TRBJ2-1; D is possibly TRBD1 (6 bases). The V gene lost 4 bases and the J gene lost 12 bases, with 10 bases spanning the gap. Germline assignment: CDR1 LNHDA and CDR2 SQIVND (reference sequence). The CDR3 is 11 amino acids.

Comment on this clonotype: At one of its ends the junction is not consistent with the germline gene, which may arise from a read error. The V call is TRBV29-1, the J call TRBJ2-3, with 14 bases lining up with TRBD2. The CDR3 runs to 16 residues. Germline loops: CDR1 SQVTM, CDR2 ANQGSEA. The CDR3 DNA follows: TGCAGCGTCGCGGGACTAGCGGGAGTGAGCACAGATACACAGTATTTT. This sequence encodes CSVAGLAGVSTDTQYF.

This clonotype has only a few counts. This chain uses TRBV27 with TRBJ2-5; 9 bases agree with TRBD1. The end of the DNA aligns better with TRBJ2-7, so the J call may be wrong. The CDR3 is 15 amino acids. Germline V gene data show CDR1 as MNHEY and CDR2 as SMNVEV (reference sequence). The CDR3 spells CASSLQQGATYEQYF. The CDR3 DNA is TGTGCCAGCAGTCTGCAACAGGGGGCGACCTACGAGCAGTACTTC.

The J gene is TRBJ2-5, the V gene TRBV24-1, with a tentative D call TRBD1 (5 bases). The end of the DNA fits TRBJ2-7 better, so the J call may be wrong. Germline-derived CDR1 and CDR2 are KGHDR and SFDVKD. The CDR3 contains 12 residues. For the CDR3, the DNA is TGTGCCACCCAAAGGGGCAGCTACGAGCAGTACTTC. As protein: CATQRGSYEQYF.

This clonotype was picked up a small number of times. This rearrangement joins TRBV11-2 to TRBJ1-5; possibly TRBD1 for D (5 bases). CDR1 is SGHAT, CDR2 FQNNGV, per germline. V was clipped by 3 bases and J by 1 base, with 19 bases between them. The CDR3 runs 18 residues. In DNA, the CDR3 is TGTGCCAGCAGCTTCCCGGGGACCGGCATATGGAGCAATCAGCCCCAGCATTTT. It is translated as CASSFPGTGIWSNQPQHF.